This is a list of T cell receptor beta chains from one sample in a study of T cells expressing NK-cell markers. After re-calling the 5' RACE reads, TCRdb lists one entry per CDR3 protein, DNA absent. The sample yields approximately 150,000 distinct CDR3 sequences, of which the top ten take up less than 15%. Source material: blood T cells: a sorted CD56 or NKG2C T cell subset, CD4+ or CD8+ T cells, or bulk PBMC T cells (not recorded which). Receptor source: a man younger than 30 in good health. Both conserved end residues are part of each CDR3.

TRBV14	TRBJ2-1	CASSPGLADDNEQFF
TRBV6-5	TRBJ2-3	CASSDLHTQYF
TRBV7-3	TRBJ2-1	CASSLRDTLSYNEQFF
TRBV7-6	TRBJ2-3	CASSLDQGSTDTQYF
TRBV11-3	TRBJ2-2	CASSPLGEGDTGELFF
TRBV7-9	TRBJ2-1	CASSPSSGYEQFF
TRBV5-8	TRBJ2-2	CASSPGQPGDTGELFF
TRBV19	TRBJ2-3	CASGYRSTDTQYF
TRBV6-5	TRBJ1-3	CASSYADTGNTIYF
TRBV10-3	TRBJ2-1	CAISEPFGLAGEGNEQFF
TRBV14	TRBJ2-1	CASSQWASNDEQFF
TRBV3-1	TRBJ2-3	CAQPGGVASGTDTQYF
TRBV28	TRBJ1-5	CASRARGVEQPQHF
TRBV27	TRBJ2-1	CASSSQTGLAGDEGGSEQFF
TRBV11-2	TRBJ2-5	CASSGRDAYQETQYF
TRBV24-1	TRBJ2-3	CATSGWRAEGTDTQYF
TRBV7-9	TRBJ1-5	CASSFRDGLQHF
TRBV7-8	TRBJ2-2	CASSDSLAGGPGGGELFF
TRBV6-1	TRBJ2-1	CASRTWSSGKPHNEQFF
TRBV6-5	TRBJ2-2	CASSYRLGRTGELFF
TRBV29-1	TRBJ2-5	CSVGLAGETQYF
TRBV12-3/TRBV12-4	TRBJ1-5	CASSHDRGPRNQPQHF
TRBV20-1	TRBJ2-7	CSASEGTSGLYEQYF
TRBV12-3/TRBV12-4	TRBJ2-1	CASSPLAGGYNEQFF
TRBV7-9	TRBJ2-2	CASSPELKGVGGELFF
TRBV6-4	TRBJ2-7	CASSDPGDWMEQYF
TRBV24-1	TRBJ2-3	CATSVGGGSPPTDTQYF
TRBV6-5	TRBJ2-2	CASSHPEDTGELFF
TRBV5-1	TRBJ2-1	CASSQGQGVDEQFF
TRBV20-1	TRBJ2-7	CSASVSGSISSYEQYF
TRBV5-6	TRBJ2-7	CASSLEGSRGRVAYEQYF
TRBV3-1	TRBJ2-5	CASSAWTSGQETQYF
TRBV19	TRBJ2-1	CASSAGGNYNEQFF
TRBV29-1	TRBJ2-7	CSGRYRDEQYF
TRBV12-3/TRBV12-4	TRBJ2-1	CASSFLGSGYNEQFF
TRBV12-3/TRBV12-4	TRBJ2-5	CASSPHWLAGGPEETQYF
TRBV7-6	TRBJ2-7	CASRPEVGSESYEQYF
TRBV12-3/TRBV12-4	TRBJ2-5	CASSPGGPRTQYF
TRBV7-3	TRBJ2-1	CASSSTGAHEQFF
TRBV12-3/TRBV12-4	TRBJ2-5	CASTLYRDSWETQYF
TRBV5-1	TRBJ2-5	CASRETSATAETQYF
TRBV5-1	TRBJ2-3	CASRVGGRADTQYF
TRBV25-1	TRBJ2-5	CASSPTGVETQYF
TRBV4-3	TRBJ1-2	CASSQVKTGVRYGYTF
TRBV7-3	TRBJ2-3	CASSLSGTTLDTQYF
TRBV28	TRBJ2-7	CASKGSSGRIHEQYF
TRBV15	TRBJ2-3	CATSRRGRAADTQYF
TRBV4-2	TRBJ2-3	CASSQVGTASTDTQYF
TRBV20-1	TRBJ2-1	CSASGTTGPYNEQFF
TRBV3-1	TRBJ2-7	CASSQEGPGYEQYF
TRBV20-1	TRBJ2-7	CSAGGGGEQYF
TRBV30	TRBJ2-7	CAWSVGADEQYF
TRBV3-1	TRBJ1-5	CASSPLNQNQPQHF
TRBV7-2	TRBJ2-1	CASSLASSDRRLYNEQFF
TRBV3-1	TRBJ2-1	CASSQDLAGSHNEQFF